This T cell receptor beta chain comes out of a study of shared clonotypes between healthy human individuals. Turning to the study itself: Every donor yielded three CD4 naive, three CD4 memory, two CD8 naive and one CD8 memory plate. Study results and caveats: The study found lower generation probabilities in non-shared clonotypes than in those shared by all four donors. Even with large depth, rarefaction showed that sorted-subset sequencing was incomplete. Among the subsets, naive ones generally showed larger estimated richness than memory ones.

The J segment lost 4 bases and the V segment lost 4 bases, leaving 4 bases of the junction unmatched. The CDR3 loop spans 15 amino acids. Germline CDR1 and CDR2: SGHRS and YFSETQ. With respect to this clone: Its antigen is not identified.

The assay was immunoSEQ multiplex PCR, and TCRdb's table has in-frame clones only and misses some. This sample carries 2 million to 2.5 million clones, around 92% of them seen once, and the ten largest clones take approximately 0.4%. The TCR was taken from a man aged 18 to 35 in good health. Some clones in this sample may be carry-over from other donors' samples. Sequenced sample: naive CD4+ T cells from PBMCs. The sample's subset: CD45RA+ positively selected. The chain couples TRBV5-1 to TRBJ2-3; TRBD1 aligns across 12 bases. The CDR3 region has the DNA TGCGCCAGCAGCGAGGGACAGGGGGCGGCAGATACGCAGTATTTT. Translation: CASSEGQGAADTQYF.